The 10 T cell receptor beta chains given below trace back to one sample, sequenced in a study of control samples from healthy donors and cancer patients. Data came from immunoSEQ multiplex PCR; TCRdb stores just in-frame clones and leaves some out. Of about 110,000 clones listed, just under 85% were seen once; the top ten hold about 7%. The specimen sequenced was blood. The receptors were sampled from a man aged 18-30 years in good health.

This clone appeared once. V is TRBV6-1 and J is TRBJ2-5; D remains unclear. Trimming stripped 3 bases from V and 4 bases from J, with 15 bases between. Germline CDR1 and CDR2: MNHNS and SASEGT. CDR3 length equals 15 residues. In nucleotides, the CDR3 is TGTGCCAGCAGTGATAGGTATCCATTCACAGAGACCCAGTACTTC. Encoded protein: CASSDRYPFTETQYF.

The rearrangement uses TRBV14 and TRBJ2-7; TRBD1 is a possible D gene (6 bases). This CDR3 is built from 15 residues. Per germline, CDR1 SGHDN and CDR2 FVKESK. The V gene lost 4 bases and the J gene lost 6 bases, with 19 bases spanning the gap. Here the CDR3 DNA reads TGTGCCAGCAGCCCTATAGGACAGCGGTTTGGCGAGCAGTACTTC. Its protein is CASSPIGQRFGEQYF.

This chain links TRBV6-5 with TRBJ1-4; TRBD1 matches at 9 bases. CDR3 size: 16 residues. J was trimmed by 10 bases and V by 2 bases; bases with no gene match: 11. Germline values: CDR1 MNHEY, CDR2 SVGAGI. The CDR3 nucleotides are TGTGCCAGCAGTTACGCCCCCGGGACAGGGAGGGCAAAACTGTTTTTT. Translating gives CASSYAPGTGRAKLFF.

This chain joins TRBV4-1 and TRBJ1-3; the D gene is possibly TRBD1 (5 bases). The CDR3 totals 12 residues. The V gene's germline CDR1 is MGHRA and CDR2 YSYEKL. The V end lost 8 bases, the J end lost 2 bases, and 7 bases lay between the germline ends. DNA of the CDR3: TGCGCCAGCCGAGGGGCTGGAAACACCATATATTTT. This gives the protein CASRGAGNTIYF.

This clone showed up just a few times. The chain links TRBV9 to TRBJ2-3; D remains ambiguous. The CDR3 spans 14 residues. Between the trimmed V and J ends, which lost 4 bases and 2 bases, there was a span of 11 bases. Germline V CDR1 and CDR2: SGDLS, YYNGEE. The CDR3 coding sequence is TGTGCCAGCAGCCCACGACTGACCACAGATACGCAGTATTTT. Protein product: CASSPRLTTDTQYF.

This clone was recorded a few times. As DNA, the CDR3 is TGTGCCAGCAGCCGGGACTGGGGTGAAAAACTGTTTTTT. This encodes CASSRDWGEKLFF. The chain recombines TRBV14 with TRBJ1-4; tentatively, D is TRBD1 (5 bases). The CDR3 spans 13 residues. Germline V gene sequence: CDR1 SGHDN, CDR2 FVKESK. V shed 4 bases and J shed 7 bases, with 10 bases lying between them.

The chain's CDR3 is CASSLDGTSGTDTQYF. In nucleotides, the CDR3 is TGCGCCAGCAGCTTGGACGGTACGTCTGGCACAGATACGCAGTATTTT. The genes are TRBV5-1 and TRBJ2-3; D uncertain. V was cut by 0 bases and J by 1 base, with 12 bases left in between. Per the germline V gene, CDR1 is SGHRS and CDR2 is YFSETQ. There are 16 residues in the CDR3.

The chain links TRBV6-1 to TRBJ2-3; D is uncertain. The CDR3 runs 12 residues. From germline, CDR1 is MNHNS and CDR2 SASEGT. The germline V and J ends were trimmed by 3 bases and 4 bases, with 5 bases remaining between them. DNA for the CDR3: TGTGCCAGCAGTGAGATCGCAGATACGCAGTATTTT. Encoded protein: CASSEIADTQYF.

V and J are TRBV15 and TRBJ1-3; a weak D match, TRBD1 (5 bases). CDR1 and CDR2 (germline): LNHNV, YYDKDF (reference sequence). The ends were cut back, 11 bases at V and 4 bases at J, with 12 bases in the middle. The CDR3 length is 12 residues. The CDR3 DNA follows: TGTGCCCTGCAGGGTACCGGAAACACCATATATTTT. Translated, it gives CALQGTGNTIYF.

The V gene is TRBV6-5, the J gene TRBJ1-1, with a possible D match to TRBD1 (6 bases). V gave up 8 bases and J gave up 0 bases, with 10 bases separating them. The CDR3 is made up of 13 amino acids. The V gene's germline CDR1 is MNHEY and CDR2 SVGAGI. Here the CDR3 DNA reads TGTGCCAGCTACGACAGGTTGAACACTGAAGCTTTCTTT. It yields the protein CASYDRLNTEAFF.